Only one count was recorded for the clone carrying this T cell receptor (beta chain). Its antigen is not identified. This sample is part of a study of graft-versus-host responses after intestinal transplantation. About the research overall: Multivisceral, liver-intestinal, or isolated intestinal grafts were transplanted into recipients. Every recipient underwent anti-thymocyte globulin induction, then tacrolimus and steroids for 2 to 3 years.

TCRdb's table, derived via immunoSEQ multiplex PCR, lists solely in-frame clones and lacks some. The sample yields about 50,000 clones, approximately 88% seen once. V lost 0 bases to trimming and J lost 2 bases; unmatched junction nucleotides: 3. This CDR3 has 17 amino acids. Germline CDR1 is GTSNPN and CDR2 is SVGIG (reference sequence). Study-wide points: Some GvH clones were seen earlier in gut or blood, suggesting intestinal origin. When patients had graft-donor T cell macrochimerism, their allografts held high graft-versus-host to host-versus-graft clonal ratios.

V usage is TRBV30 and J usage is TRBJ2-1; 14 nucleotides match TRBD2. The specimen comprised unstimulated CD4+ T cells sorted from spleen or lymph node cells, sampled before transplant. The clonotype originates from a human donor who was the organ donor for an intestinal transplant. The CDR3 DNA reads TGTGCCTGGAGTGTCCCGGGACTAGCGGGGGCCTACAATGAGCAGTTCTTC. This codes for CAWSVPGLAGAYNEQFF.